A selection of T cell receptor beta chains follows, all from one sample in a study of blood T cell repertoires in COVID-19. Assay used: immunoSEQ multiplex PCR; TCRdb lists only in-frame clones, some missing. The sample has some 250,000 clones; about 88% are singletons. Sequencing was carried out using peripheral blood. These receptors all stem from a woman aged 55 to 70 with COVID-19, enrolled during active disease. Both conserved end residues are part of each CDR3. A D gene is named only where the DNA matches it firmly. Size is omitted from some rows. Given values are once, few, many or a class for expanded clones.

-	TRBV28	-	TRBJ1-3	TGTGCCAGCAGTTCCGGGAACTCTGGAAACACCATATATTTT	CASSSGNSGNTIYF
few	TRBV19	-	TRBJ1-1	TGTGCCAGTAGTATCCCCTCGGACTCGAACACTGAAGCTTTCTTT	CASSIPSDSNTEAFF
-	TRBV5-1	TRBD2	TRBJ2-1	TGCGCCAGCAGCCGACTAGCGGGGGGGAGCTCCTACAATGAGCAGTTCTTC	CASSRLAGGSSYNEQFF
-	TRBV2	-	TRBJ2-5	TGTGCCAGCAGTGATGCGACGAGGCAAGAGACCCAGTACTTC	CASSDATRQETQYF
-	TRBV30	-	TRBJ1-3	TGTGCCTGGAGAGCTGGGGGGGTTGATGGAAACACCATATATTTT	CAWRAGGVDGNTIYF
-	TRBV6-5	TRBD1	TRBJ1-6	TGTGCCAGCAGCCGTCGACAGGGACGGAATTCACCCCTCCACTTT	CASSRRQGRNSPLHF
-	TRBV6-5	-	TRBJ1-3	TGTGCCAGCACTCTTACAGGTTTCTCTGGAAACACCATATATTTT	CASTLTGFSGNTIYF
few	TRBV20-1	-	TRBJ1-2	TGCAGTGCTAATGACCCTCCCGGCGGCTATGGCTACACCTTC	CSANDPPGGYGYTF
-	TRBV6-5	-	TRBJ2-7	TGTGCCAGCAGTTACGGGGGGGCCGAGCAGTACTTC	CASSYGGAEQYF
-	TRBV7-8	TRBD2	TRBJ2-7	TGTGCCAGCAGCCGCTTGTCGGGAGGACTATACGAGCAGTACTTC	CASSRLSGGLYEQYF
once	TRBV18	-	TRBJ1-1	TGTGCCAGCTCACCCGGGCAGGGAGGCGAGACTGAAGCTTTCTTT	CASSPGQGGETEAFF
-	TRBV28	TRBD2	TRBJ2-4	TGTGCCAGCAGTTTCAGACTAGCGGGAGGGCCAGGCAAAAACATTCAGTACTTC	CASSFRLAGGPGKNIQYF
-	TRBV4-3	-	TRBJ1-1	TGCGCCAGCAGTCCCGAGGCTTTCTTT	CASSPEAFF
-	TRBV18	-	TRBJ1-2	TGTGCCAGCTCACCGGAGCCTAACTATGGCTACACCTTC	CASSPEPNYGYTF
-	TRBV5-5	TRBD1	TRBJ1-6	TGTGCCAGCAGCACAGGGACAGGAACCGCCTATAATTCACCCCTCCACTTT	CASSTGTGTAYNSPLHF
-	TRBV6-5	TRBD1	TRBJ2-7	TGTGCCAGCAGCCGAGGGGGCGGTGAGCAGTACTTC	CASSRGGGEQYF
-	TRBV7-9	-	TRBJ1-2	TGTGCCAGCAGCCCGGGAGCCGGCTACACCTTC	CASSPGAGYTF
-	TRBV3-1/TRBV3-2	-	TRBJ2-3	TGTGCCAGCAGCTCTCGGGGTGGCGGGCGCACAGATACGCAGTATTTT	CASSSRGGGRTDTQYF
-	TRBV12-3/TRBV12-4	-	TRBJ1-2	TGTGCCAGCAGCATGGTCGGAGGAGGCTACACCTTC	CASSMVGGGYTF